These 20 T cell receptor beta chains were all obtained from the same sample, sequenced in a study of radiation and T cells in renal cell carcinoma. Sequencing used immunoSEQ multiplex PCR; TCRdb keeps in-frame clones, though not all of them. The sample contains more than 75,000 clones, roughly four fifths of which appear only once. Noted time point: baseline pretreatment blood. The sample's treatment: 15 Gy SBRT to primary tumor, nephrectomy 4 weeks later. This sample comprised blood, obtained from a patient whose treatment included radiotherapy and nephrectomy. The receptors derive from a man aged 60 to 69 with renal cell carcinoma.

This clone came up a few times. The J gene is TRBJ2-7, the V gene TRBV5-1; the D is unclear. Trimming removed 0 bases from V and 2 bases from J, with 6 bases in between. The length of the CDR3 is 13 residues. The germline V gene has CDR1 SGHRS and CDR2 YFSETQ. The CDR3 nucleotides are TGCGCCAGCAGCTTGGTCTCAGCCTACGAGCAGTACTTC. It encodes CASSLVSAYEQYF. The full variable domain, with the rest looked up from reference TRBV5-1 and TRBJ2-7, is KAGVTQTPRYLIKTRGQQVTLSCSPISGHRSVSWYQQTPGQGLQFLFEYFSETQRNKGNFPGRFSGRQFSNSRSEMNVSTLELGDSALYLCASSLVSAYEQYFGPGTRLTVT.

The chain couples TRBV5-1 to TRBJ2-3; the D is unclear. V lost 5 bases and J lost 1, with 14 bases in between. The CDR3 totals 15 residues. Germline CDR1 and CDR2: SGHRS and YFSETQ. In DNA form, the CDR3 reads TGCGCCAGCAGGGAACTTGAAGGGCGCACAGATACGCAGTATTTT. It yields the protein CASRELEGRTDTQYF.

This clone was seen a single time. The chain carries TRBV15 and TRBJ2-1; D is possibly TRBD2 (5 bases). This CDR3 region has 13 residues. Germline CDR1 LNHNV, CDR2 YYDKDF (reference sequence). V lost 0 bases and J lost 9, with 9 bases in between. The CDR3 spells CATSRDPRGEQFF. In DNA form, the CDR3 reads TGTGCCACCAGCAGAGATCCCCGGGGTGAGCAGTTCTTC.

The rearrangement joins TRBV10-1 to TRBJ2-7, with 9 bases that match TRBD2. Trimming at V came to 3 bases and at J to 2 bases, leaving 11 bases not matched to a gene. The CDR3 loop spans 17 amino acids. Germline CDR1 is WNHNN and CDR2 is SYGVQD (reference sequence). DNA for the CDR3: TGCGCCAGCAGTGATCCAGCGGGAGGAACCTATGCCTACGAGCAGTACTTC. Amino acids: CASSDPAGGTYAYEQYF.

This clone appeared a single time. This rearrangement joins TRBV6-6 to TRBJ2-3; possible D gene TRBD2, 6 bases. Trimming left V 6 bases short and J 0 bases short, with 10 bases between. This CDR3 spans 14 amino acids. The germline V gene encodes CDR1 MNHNY and CDR2 SVGAGI (reference sequence). The CDR3 spells CASSPGGSTDTQYF. As DNA, the CDR3 is TGTGCCAGCAGCCCCGGGGGAAGCACAGATACGCAGTATTTT.

The rearrangement uses TRBV19 and TRBJ2-1; TRBD2 aligns across 8 bases. The ends lost 9 bases at V and 10 bases at J; junction bases unmatched: 5. CDR1 is LNHDA, CDR2 SQIVND, per germline (reference sequence). This CDR3 comprises 11 residues. The CDR3 region has the DNA TGTGCCAGCGGGAGGGCCTGGGAGCAGTTCTTC. Translating it yields CASGRAWEQFF. Drawing the rest from reference TRBV19 and TRBJ2-1, the complete variable domain is DGGITQSPKYLFRKEGQNVTLSCEQNLNHDAMYWYRQDPGQGLRLIYYSQIVNDFQKGDIAEGYSVSREKKESFPLTVTSAQKNPTAFYLCASGRAWEQFFGPGTRLTVL.

The CDR3 bases are TGTGCCATCAGAGGGCTAGCTTACTACGAGCAGTACTTC. Encoded protein: CAIRGLAYYEQYF. This chain connects TRBV10-3 to TRBJ2-5, with D tentatively TRBD2 (5 bases). The end of the DNA is better explained by TRBJ2-7, so the J call may be wrong. The germline V gene encodes CDR1 ENHRY and CDR2 SYGVKD. This CDR3 spans 13 amino acids.

The chain combines TRBV27 with TRBJ2-3; TRBD2 matches 12 bases. Germline assignment: CDR1 MNHEY and CDR2 SMNVEV (reference sequence). Trimming at V came to 2 bases and at J to 8 bases, leaving 5 bases not matched to a gene. The CDR3 totals 15 residues. The CDR3 spells CASSLGLAGWGTQYF. The CDR3 DNA follows: TGTGCCAGCAGTTTAGGACTAGCGGGGTGGGGTACGCAGTATTTT.

In its sample, this clone was seen a few times. This chain joins TRBV7-9 and TRBJ1-5, with no clear D. The CDR3 has 12 amino acids. V was pared by 2 bases and J by 5 bases, with 4 bases between. The V gene's germline CDR1 is SEHNR and CDR2 FQNEAQ (reference sequence). DNA for the CDR3: TGTGCCAGCAGCTTACGGGATCAGCCCCAGCATTTT. Translated: CASSLRDQPQHF.

The chain links TRBV7-9 to TRBJ2-3, with TRBD2 matching over 13 bases. CDR1 and CDR2 from the germline V gene are SEHNR and FQNEAQ (reference sequence). The CDR3 covers 16 residues. V lost 5 bases, J lost 5 bases, and 7 bases stayed unmatched. CDR3 bases: TGTGCCAGCAGCCCTAGGGGGACTAGCGGGATAGATACGCAGTATTTT. This codes for CASSPRGTSGIDTQYF.

Details on this clone: Other DNA sequences within the sample encode an identical CDR3. The V gene is TRBV7-2, the J gene TRBJ2-7; D is undetermined. Trimming removed 1 base at V and 2 bases at J, with 12 bases between. The length of the CDR3 is 15 residues. Germline V gene sequence: CDR1 SGHTA, CDR2 FQGNSA. The CDR3 nucleotides are TGTGCCAGCAGCTTAGAAGGCCTTGGGGCCTACGAGCAGTACTTC. Its translation is CASSLEGLGAYEQYF. The variable domain in full, completed from reference TRBV7-2 and TRBJ2-7, reads GAGVSQSPSNKVTEKGKDVELRCDPISGHTALYWYRQSLGQGLEFLIYFQGNSAPDKSGLPSDRFSAERTGGSVSTLTIQRTQQEDSAVYLCASSLEGLGAYEQYFGPGTRLTVT.

The CDR3 nucleotides are TGTGCCAGCAGCTTACAGGGTGGTCAAGAGACCCAGTACTTC. It yields the protein CASSLQGGQETQYF. The chain has TRBV7-2 and TRBJ2-5; D may be TRBD1 (5 bases). The CDR3 contains 14 residues. Trimming shortened V by 2 bases and J by 2 bases, and 9 bases separated the two germline ends. Germline loops: CDR1 SGHTA, CDR2 FQGNSA.

The gene calls are TRBV27 and TRBJ1-1; D remains unclear. V dropped 7 bases and J dropped 4 bases, with 16 bases sitting between them. Germline CDR1 is MNHEY and CDR2 is SMNVEV (reference sequence). The CDR3 covers 14 residues. CDR3 sequence (DNA): TGTGCCAGCAAGAAGGGCAATAAGTTCACTGAAGCTTTCTTT. It codes for CASKKGNKFTEAFF.

This clone showed up just once. The CDR3 region has the DNA TGTGCCTGGAGGGGACTCGGCGAGCAGTACTTC. This translates into CAWRGLGEQYF. The chain links TRBV30 to TRBJ2-5; TRBD2 is a possible D gene (6 bases). The end of the DNA aligns better with TRBJ2-7, so the J call may be wrong. Germline CDR1 reads GTSNPN; CDR2 reads SVGIG (reference sequence). This CDR3 is built from 11 residues.

The gene calls are TRBV29-1 and TRBJ2-2; TRBD1 matches at 8 bases. This CDR3 spans 16 amino acids. Germline V gene lookup returns CDR1 SQVTM and CDR2 ANQGSEA. The V gene end was trimmed by 4 bases and the J gene end by 7 bases; junction bases not matched to a gene: 14. DNA of the CDR3: TGCAGCGTTGCCCACGACAGGGGAGCCCTTGACGGGGAGCTGTTTTTT. Encoded protein: CSVAHDRGALDGELFF.

CDR3 amino acids: CASSLLPTSGNNEQFF. The CDR3 region has the DNA TGCGCCAGCAGCTTACTACCGACTAGCGGAAACAATGAGCAGTTCTTC. V and J are TRBV5-1 and TRBJ2-1; 9 bases are shared with TRBD2. This CDR3 is 16 amino acids long. Germline V gives CDR1 SGHRS, CDR2 YFSETQ. V shed 2 bases and J 5 bases; nucleotides not matched to a gene: 8. The full variable domain, its missing parts supplied by reference TRBV5-1 and TRBJ2-1, is KAGVTQTPRYLIKTRGQQVTLSCSPISGHRSVSWYQQTPGQGLQFLFEYFSETQRNKGNFPGRFSGRQFSNSRSEMNVSTLELGDSALYLCASSLLPTSGNNEQFFGPGTRLTVL.

The CDR3 coding sequence is TGTGCCAGCAGTTTATCGTTTGGCGGCCCCTACGAGCAGTACTTC. This codes for CASSLSFGGPYEQYF. The chain employs TRBV27 and TRBJ2-7; no reliable D call. The germline gives CDR1 MNHEY, CDR2 SMNVEV (reference sequence). The CDR3 is 15 amino acids. The V end was cut by 0 bases, the J end by 2 bases, with 11 bases between.

On this clone itself: With a much larger clone just one base away, this may be a read error. This specimen includes other DNA sequences encoding the same CDR3. V and J are TRBV2 and TRBJ2-7; D uncertain. Germline V gene lookup returns CDR1 SNHLY and CDR2 FYNNEI. Trimming left V 5 bases short and J 1 base short, with 3 bases between. The CDR3 is made up of 11 amino acids. Here the CDR3 reads CASSSSYEQYF. The DNA for the CDR3 is TGTGCCAGCAGTTCTTCCTACGAGCAGTACTTC.

V usage is TRBV7-9 and J usage is TRBJ1-2, with TRBD1 as a possible D gene (5 bases). This CDR3 region has 15 residues. Trimming pared 3 bases from V and 0 bases from J, leaving 11 bases between. The germline V gene encodes CDR1 SEHNR and CDR2 FQNEAQ (reference sequence). In DNA, the CDR3 is TGTGCCAGCAGCTTTAGGCAGGGACCTAACTATGGCTACACCTTC. Protein: CASSFRQGPNYGYTF.

The genes are TRBV2 and TRBJ1-6, with D possibly matching TRBD1 (5 bases). CDR3 length: 13 amino acids. Germline V gene lookup returns CDR1 SNHLY and CDR2 FYNNEI. V dropped 6 bases and J dropped 7 bases, with 10 bases sitting between them. CDR3 bases: TGTGCCAGCAGCGACCGGGGGAATTCACCCCTCCACTTT. This encodes CASSDRGNSPLHF.